This note documents a single T cell receptor (beta chain) sequence. The repertoire was sequenced with immunoSEQ multiplex PCR; TCRdb's copy has only in-frame clones and lacks some. Altogether roughly 75,000 clones are present, 70% to 85% being singletons, with the ten largest covering 0.79%. CDR1 is MDHEN, CDR2 SYDVKM, per germline. With 7 bases clipped from V and 2 bases from J, the junction kept 11 bases outside the gene matches. The CDR3 has 19 amino acids. This sample is part of a study of radiotherapy plus CTLA-4 blockade in lung cancer. Study-level information: For roughly 19% of patients, objective responses occurred, and about 30% had disease control.

Chemo-refractory metastatic non-small-cell lung cancer patients received focal radiation with ipilimumab CTLA-4 blockade. The TCR originated in a human donor with non-small cell lung cancer who had stable disease on radiotherapy plus ipilimumab. Sequenced material: peripheral blood, taken from a patient treated with radiotherapy plus ipilimumab. The rearrangement joins TRBV28 to TRBJ2-2, with TRBD2 matching 15 bases. Here the CDR3 DNA reads TGTGCCAGCACCTTCTTAAGGACTAGCGGGGGGGTAAACACCGGGGAGCTGTTTTTT. Amino acids: CASTFLRTSGGVNTGELFF. The full variable domain, its missing parts supplied by reference TRBV28 and TRBJ2-2, is DVKVTQSSRYLVKRTGEKVFLECVQDMDHENMFWYRQDPGLGLRLIYFSYDVKMKEKGDIPEGYSVSREKKERFSLILESASTNQTSMYLCASTFLRTSGGVNTGELFFGEGSRLTVL.